The clone carrying this T cell receptor beta chain was seen once. Its antigen remains unidentified. The cDNA had a unique molecular identifier and a template-switch universal primer site. TCRdb used MiXCR to reprocess the 5' RACE reads, holding one entry per CDR3 protein. This repertoire shows around 18,000 distinct CDR3 sequences, around 70% found once; its top ten account for 5.9%. This specimen comes from a study of identical twins. Overall study results and limits: Out-of-frame sharing of TCR alpha in monozygotic twins was underestimated by models.

Healthy Caucasians made up all donors. Sequencing was performed on memory (CD45RO+) T cells sorted from blood. The source is a woman between 18 and 29 years old in good health. This table probably holds off-target reads from a library built for another chain.

Here the CDR3 DNA reads TGTGCCAGCAGTTTACGAACAGGGACTGAGCAGTTCTTC. It specifies CASSLRTGTEQFF. The rearrangement joins TRBV6-5 to TRBJ2-1; D possibly corresponds to TRBD1 (6 bases). The CDR3 has 13 amino acids. Germline V gives CDR1 MNHEY, CDR2 SVGAGI. With 4 bases removed from V and 9 bases from J, the gap between germline ends came to 13 bases.